Given below is one TCR beta chain in context. The specificity of this receptor is unknown. No much larger clonotype is one base removed from it; base qualities were not supplied. V is shortened by 3 bases, J by 2 bases, and the region joining them spans 13 bases. Including cysteine and phenylalanine, the CDR3 has 16 amino acids. Kept here is only the CDR3 DNA, which spans 48 bases and is read in frame from base 1. From a lookup of the germline V gene, CDR1 and CDR2 are KGHSH and LQKENI. Library construction relied on the immunoSEQ multiplex PCR assay. A mixture of 60 forward primers for TCR Vbeta segments and 13 reverse primers for TCR Jbeta segments was used in the multiplex PCR. A multiplex PCR assay on genomic DNA amplified the CDR3 region of rearranged TCR beta genes. Amplified TCR beta libraries were sequenced as 87-base-pair reads on the Illumina HiSeq System. Turning to the authors' computational methods: Across the 666 repertoires, a later analysis counted some 80 million unique TCR beta chains, approximately 12 million of which were shared by at least two donors. Raw reads were error-corrected and collapsed into unique sequences with a nearest-neighbor algorithm that merged closely related sequences to remove PCR and sequencing errors. To assign V, D and J gene segments, CDR3 sequences were aligned to IMGT reference sequences. For a sequence to be retained, a match of at least six nucleotides to both a V gene segment and a J gene segment was required. A rearrangement counted as productive if the CDR3 had no stop codons and remained in frame with V and J, and every other rearrangement counted as non-productive. Following IMGT convention, CDR3 was defined as the stretch from the second conserved V-encoded cysteine to the conserved J-encoded phenylalanine. The earlier analysis of roughly 590 of the donors excluded sequences that lacked an unambiguous match to a single V gene segment. An earlier analysis of over 450 of the donors classified V segments as functional when productive rearrangements were above 56.7% and as segregating when the standard deviation between donors was above 5%. A statistical classification framework was built for diagnosing cytomegalovirus status from the catalog of TCR beta chain sequences. A later analysis assigned V and J genes by comparing TCR nucleotide sequences with IMGT/GENE-DB human TR gene sequences. Using the TCRdist pipeline, a later analysis assigned CDR3 sequences along with most-parsimonious VDJ recombination scenarios. In a later analysis, every TCR beta chain was defined by the combination of its CDR3 amino acid sequence and its V-gene family, and reads without a unique V-gene family were dropped. As a way to deal with suspected cross-contamination and a sequencing artifact, a later analysis dropped 640 or so nucleotide sequences that were highly shared and had low generation probability. In a later analysis, a clonal expansion index for each public chain was calculated from normalized within-repertoire ranks of inferred template counts. In a later analysis, generation probabilities were computed using a VDJ recombination model fitted to out-of-frame rearrangements, and the results were checked against IGoR. In a later analysis, TCR-TCR, TCR-HLA and TCR-CMV co-occurrence was scored with hypergeometric tests, and a repertoire-size bias correction was applied to TCR pairs. False discovery rates were estimated in a later analysis by permuting HLA or CMV assignments 20 times. In a later analysis, co-occurring TCRs were grouped with DBSCAN, and TCRdist sequence similarity was added when clustering was performed within HLA-allele-positive subsets. For co-occurrence clustering, repertoires with fewer than 30,000 or more than 120,000 public chains were excluded, along with several repertoires with anomalous nucleotide sharing. This is the immuneACCESS table as TCRdb keeps it, with only in-frame sequences that have V and J called. A part of the clones is gone; compared with another copy, unresolved V genes explain less than half, and the rest is unexplained. The V and J calls and clone size are taken from that table; D and trimming were inferred from the DNA. Counted in this sample were more than 60,000 clones; 65% to 85% of them appeared once. The ten largest make up 2.9% of the sample.

The data stem from a study of cytomegalovirus exposure and HLA in healthy donors (dated by TCRdb to about 2017). Notes on the research overall: An earlier analysis of roughly 500 of the donors reported roughly 300 Gb of sequence data and 100 million to 120 million unique TCR beta sequences obtained from roughly 170 million T cells. An early release covering over 500 HLA-typed donors comprised about 290 gigabases of sequencing data and tens of millions of unique TCR sequences. Among the roughly 390 genotyped donors, around 81% belonged to the genetic ancestry cluster associated with self-reported Caucasian donors. The study aimed to test whether signatures of past pathogen exposure could be identified by cataloging public T cell receptors. The study used immunosequencing to profile the T cell repertoires of approximately 640 subjects and linked those repertoires to cytomegalovirus serostatus. Along with the 666-subject first cohort, a separate validation cohort of approximately 110 different subjects was used. To predict cytomegalovirus infection status, the study combined high-throughput TCR immunosequencing, statistical association of individual TCRs with disease status, and machine learning. To study patterns of TCR occurrence, a later analysis re-analyzed previously published TCR beta repertoires from around 660 donors and added high-resolution HLA genotyping. The later analysis used no new phenotypic data to find candidate immune exposures, relying instead on TCR beta sequences and their occurrence across donors. In an earlier analysis of roughly 580 of the donors, high-throughput TCR beta sequencing was used to judge whether each TCR beta V gene segment behaved as functional or pseudogenic. Donor age, sex, ethnicity and CMV serostatus were compiled together with the repertoire data. A later genetic analysis took genome-wide SNP genotypes for about three fifths of the 666 donors and used that subset as a discovery cohort. All discovery cohort repertoires had been generated using a single sequencing platform. HLA typing covered class I and class II loci at four-digit resolution. The number of typed donors differed by locus: roughly 620-630 for A, B, C, DRB1 and DQB1; 500 to 550 for DQA1; 606 for DPA1; and 450 to 480 for DPB1. Because of strong linkage in the cohort, roughly five DR-DQ haplotypes were treated as single units for association and clustering. On average, around 240,000 unique TCR beta nucleotide sequences were sequenced per donor among some 420 genotyped donors of the cohort, with around 19% of those sequences being non-productive. General findings and caveats noted by the study authors: In a later genetic analysis, a missense DCLRE1C variant was associated with V-gene and J-gene trimming of TCR beta chains, and the association was replicated in an independent cohort. In the study, approximately 160 TCR beta chains were listed as associated with cytomegalovirus. Because the 87-base-pair reads could not distinguish some IMGT-functional V segments, including TRBV6-2 and TRBV6-3, those segments were excluded. This cohort had only TCR beta chains sequenced, and the lack of alpha or paired-chain data limited which features could be detected. Correlated functional status among segregating V segments might reflect linkage disequilibrium, but an unknown experimental factor could not be ruled out. A later analysis found that most CMV-associated TCR beta chains appeared HLA-restricted, with HLA associations seemingly driven largely by CMV exposure. A later analysis associated about 16,000 TCR beta sequences with specific HLA alleles at a false discovery rate of 0.05. Strong co-occurrence of HLA alleles, especially DR and DQ, made assigning TCR associations to individual alleles difficult. A further reported finding was that TCR beta sequences accurately predicted the HLA-A and HLA-B alleles for most subjects in the first cohort. CMV serostatus was the only immune exposure information available for the cohort. Most TCR sequences were seen in very few donors, while some public TCRs were found in many individuals. Cytomegalovirus status was reported to be diagnosed by the classifier with high specificity and sensitivity in both the original and validation cohorts. In a later genetic analysis, fewer N-insertions in productive TCRs were reported among donors in an Asian-associated ancestry cluster than the roughly 640-donor mean. Three of the identified cytomegalovirus-associated TCR beta chains were confirmed in vitro to be specific for cytomegalovirus antigens. In a later analysis, HLA-associated TCR beta chains showed more clonal expansion and lower generation probabilities than non-associated chains that were equally common. Because counts were too low, more than 15 rarely observed V segments, including chromosome 9 orphons, were left out of the earlier analysis of a few hundred of the donors. Because HLA typing was unavailable for some donors at each locus, only the typed subset was used in association tests. In a later analysis, several top co-occurrence clusters were reported to appear linked to parvovirus B19, influenza, CMV and Epstein-Barr virus. Roughly uniform sequencing depth across donors was assumed in presence/absence analyses, although this assumption may not hold. In a later analysis, the rate of TCR association differed among HLA loci, with DRB1 alleles having the most associated TCRs and HLA-C alleles having the fewest. A cluster of highly shared sequence variants was judged likely to represent a technical artifact of the sequencing pipeline. The authors suggested that the approach could potentially be extended to other disease states and immunological phenotypes. Broadly in line with IMGT annotations, most TCR beta V segments showed up in productive rearrangements about 87% or about 30% of the time in an earlier analysis of 450 to 750 of the donors.

The cohort was made up of approximately 670 healthy bone marrow donors. At the time of sampling, every cohort member was nominally healthy, though immune exposures that went unrecorded were likely present. The donor was CMV seronegative and was included in the group of a few hundred seronegative cohort members. A peripheral blood sample was collected from each donor, and TCR beta sequencing was performed on peripheral blood mononuclear cells. Genomic DNA extraction from the blood cell samples was performed with the Qiagen DNeasy Blood Extraction Kit. This TCR derives from a woman aged 30 to 39 in good health and CMV-seronegative. The chain was built from TRBV18 and TRBJ2-2; TRBD1 is possibly the D segment (6 matching bases). The sequenced sample was PBMCs. Read as DNA, the sequence is TGTGCCAGCTCACCCCATCCGGGACAAAACACCGGGGAGCTGTTTTTT. This is translated as CASSPHPGQNTGELFF.